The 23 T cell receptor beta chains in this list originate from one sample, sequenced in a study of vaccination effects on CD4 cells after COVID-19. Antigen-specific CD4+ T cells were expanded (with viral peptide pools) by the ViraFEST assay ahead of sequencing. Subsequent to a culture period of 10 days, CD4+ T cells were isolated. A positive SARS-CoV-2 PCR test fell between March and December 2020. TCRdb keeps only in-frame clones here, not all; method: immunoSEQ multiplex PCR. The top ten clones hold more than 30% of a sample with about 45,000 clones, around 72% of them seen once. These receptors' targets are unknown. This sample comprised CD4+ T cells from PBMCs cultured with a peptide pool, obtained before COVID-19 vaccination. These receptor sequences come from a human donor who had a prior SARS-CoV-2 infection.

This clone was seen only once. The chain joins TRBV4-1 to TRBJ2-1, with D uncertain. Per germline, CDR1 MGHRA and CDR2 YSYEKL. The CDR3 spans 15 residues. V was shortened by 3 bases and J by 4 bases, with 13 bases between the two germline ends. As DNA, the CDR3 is TGCGCCAGCAGCCAGACACCATCCCCTTACAATGAGCAGTTCTTC. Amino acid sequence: CASSQTPSPYNEQFF.

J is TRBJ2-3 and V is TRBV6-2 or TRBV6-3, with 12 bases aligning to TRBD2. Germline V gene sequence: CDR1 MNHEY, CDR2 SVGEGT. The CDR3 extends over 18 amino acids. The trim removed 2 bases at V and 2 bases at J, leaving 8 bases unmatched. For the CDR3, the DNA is TGTGCCAGCAGTTACATGACTAGCGGGGGAGAAGACACAGATACGCAGTATTTT. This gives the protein CASSYMTSGGEDTDTQYF.

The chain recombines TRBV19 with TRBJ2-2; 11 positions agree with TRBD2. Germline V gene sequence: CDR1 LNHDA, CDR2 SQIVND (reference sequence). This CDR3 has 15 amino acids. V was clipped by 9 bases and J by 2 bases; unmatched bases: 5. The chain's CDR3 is CASSTSGDNTGELFF. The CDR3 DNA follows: TGTGCCAGCTCGACTAGCGGGGATAACACCGGGGAGCTGTTTTTT.

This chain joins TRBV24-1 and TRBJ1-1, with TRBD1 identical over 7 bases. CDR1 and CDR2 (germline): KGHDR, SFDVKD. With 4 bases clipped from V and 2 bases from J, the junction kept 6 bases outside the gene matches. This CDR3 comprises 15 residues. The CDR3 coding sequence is TGTGCCACCAGTGACCCCCGACAGGGCAACACTGAAGCTTTCTTT. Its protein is CATSDPRQGNTEAFF.

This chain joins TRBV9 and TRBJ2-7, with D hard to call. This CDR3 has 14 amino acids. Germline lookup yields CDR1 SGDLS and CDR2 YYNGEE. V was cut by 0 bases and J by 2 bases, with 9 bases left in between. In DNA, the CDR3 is TGTGCCAGCAGCGTAGCCCCTCGCCCCTACGAGCAGTACTTC. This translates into CASSVAPRPYEQYF.

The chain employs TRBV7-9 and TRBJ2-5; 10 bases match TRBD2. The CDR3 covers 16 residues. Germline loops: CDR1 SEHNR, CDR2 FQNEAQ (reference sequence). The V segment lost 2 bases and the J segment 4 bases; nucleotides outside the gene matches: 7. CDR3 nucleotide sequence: TGTGCCAGCAGCTTATGGAGCGGGAGGGCCTCAGAGACCCAGTACTTC. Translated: CASSLWSGRASETQYF.

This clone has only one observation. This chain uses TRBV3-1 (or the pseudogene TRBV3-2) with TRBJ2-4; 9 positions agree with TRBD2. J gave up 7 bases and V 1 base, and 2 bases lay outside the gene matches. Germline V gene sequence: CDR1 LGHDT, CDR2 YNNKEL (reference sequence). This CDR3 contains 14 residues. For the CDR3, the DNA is TGTGCCAGCAGCCAAGGCGGACTAGCGAACATTCAGTACTTC. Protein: CASSQGGLANIQYF.

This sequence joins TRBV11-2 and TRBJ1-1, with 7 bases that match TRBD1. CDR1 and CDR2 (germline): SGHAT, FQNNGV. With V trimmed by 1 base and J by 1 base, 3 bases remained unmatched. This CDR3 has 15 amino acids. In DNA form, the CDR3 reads TGTGCCAGCAGCTTAGTGACAGGGAAGAACACTGAAGCTTTCTTT. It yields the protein CASSLVTGKNTEAFF.

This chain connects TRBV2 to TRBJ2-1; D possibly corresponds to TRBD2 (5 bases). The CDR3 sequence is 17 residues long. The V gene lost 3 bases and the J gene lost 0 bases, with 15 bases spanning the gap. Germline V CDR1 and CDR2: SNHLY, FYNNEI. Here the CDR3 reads CASSDPASWSSYNEQFF. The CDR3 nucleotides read TGTGCCAGCAGTGACCCGGCTAGCTGGAGCTCCTACAATGAGCAGTTCTTC.

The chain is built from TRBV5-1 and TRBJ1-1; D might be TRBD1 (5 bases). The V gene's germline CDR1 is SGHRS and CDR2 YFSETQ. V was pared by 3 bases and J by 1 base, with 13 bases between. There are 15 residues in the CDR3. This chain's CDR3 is CASSSAWGRNTEAFF. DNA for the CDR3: TGCGCCAGCAGCTCTGCGTGGGGCAGGAACACTGAAGCTTTCTTT.

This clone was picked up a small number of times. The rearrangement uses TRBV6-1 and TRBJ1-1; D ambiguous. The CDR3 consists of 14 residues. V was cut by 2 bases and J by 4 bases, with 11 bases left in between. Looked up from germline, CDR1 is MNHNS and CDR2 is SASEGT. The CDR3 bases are TGTGCCAGCAGTGAACAACCCTCTGGCACTGAAGCTTTCTTT. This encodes CASSEQPSGTEAFF.

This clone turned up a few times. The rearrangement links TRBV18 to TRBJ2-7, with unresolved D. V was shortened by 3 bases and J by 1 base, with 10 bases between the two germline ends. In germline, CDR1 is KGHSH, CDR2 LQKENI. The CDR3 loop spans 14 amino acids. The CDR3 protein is CASSPSGSSYEQYF. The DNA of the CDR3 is TGTGCCAGCTCACCCAGTGGCAGTTCCTACGAGCAGTACTTC.

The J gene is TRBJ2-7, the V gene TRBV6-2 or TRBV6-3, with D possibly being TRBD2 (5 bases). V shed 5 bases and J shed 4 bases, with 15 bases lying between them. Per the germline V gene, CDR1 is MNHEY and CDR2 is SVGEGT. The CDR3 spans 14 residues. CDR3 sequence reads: CASSRDSGSYEQYF. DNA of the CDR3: TGTGCCAGCAGTAGGGATTCGGGGTCTTACGAGCAGTACTTC.

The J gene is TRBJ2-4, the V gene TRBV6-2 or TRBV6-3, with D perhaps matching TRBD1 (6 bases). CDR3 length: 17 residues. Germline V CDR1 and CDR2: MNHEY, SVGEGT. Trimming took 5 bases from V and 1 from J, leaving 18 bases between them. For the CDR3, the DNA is TGTGCCAGCAGTGGGCAGAGGGGGTTTGGGGCCAAAAACATTCAGTACTTC. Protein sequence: CASSGQRGFGAKNIQYF.

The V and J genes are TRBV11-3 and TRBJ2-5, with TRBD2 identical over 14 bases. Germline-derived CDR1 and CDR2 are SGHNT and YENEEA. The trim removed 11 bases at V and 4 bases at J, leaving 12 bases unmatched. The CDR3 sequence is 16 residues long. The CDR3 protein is CAPPRGLAGVGETQYF. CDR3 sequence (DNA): TGTGCCCCCCCCCGGGGACTAGCGGGAGTGGGAGAGACCCAGTACTTC. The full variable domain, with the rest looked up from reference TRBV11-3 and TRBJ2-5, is EAGVVQSPRYKIIEKKQPVAFWCNPISGHNTLYWYLQNLGQGPELLIRYENEEAVDDSQLPKDRFSAERLKGVDSTLKIQPAELGDSAVYLCAPPRGLAGVGETQYFGPGTRLLVL.

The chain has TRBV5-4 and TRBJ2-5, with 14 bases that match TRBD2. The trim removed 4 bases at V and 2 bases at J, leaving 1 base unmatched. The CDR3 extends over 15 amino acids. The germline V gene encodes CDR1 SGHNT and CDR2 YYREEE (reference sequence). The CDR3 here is CASSGLAGGQETQYF. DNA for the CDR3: TGTGCCAGCAGCGGACTAGCGGGGGGTCAAGAGACCCAGTACTTC.

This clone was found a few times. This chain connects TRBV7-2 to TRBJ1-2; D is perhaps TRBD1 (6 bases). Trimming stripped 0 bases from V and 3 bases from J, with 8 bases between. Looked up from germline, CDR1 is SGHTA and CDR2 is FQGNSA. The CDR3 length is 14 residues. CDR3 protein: CASSLAAGDYGYTF. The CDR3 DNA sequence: TGTGCCAGCAGCTTAGCGGCAGGGGACTATGGCTACACCTTC.

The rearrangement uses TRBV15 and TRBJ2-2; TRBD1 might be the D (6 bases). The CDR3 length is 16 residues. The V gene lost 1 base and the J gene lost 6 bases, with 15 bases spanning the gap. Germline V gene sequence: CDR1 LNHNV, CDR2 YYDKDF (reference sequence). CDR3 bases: TGTGCCACCAGCAGAGCCCCGGGACAAGTGGCCGGGGAGCTGTTTTTT. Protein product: CATSRAPGQVAGELFF.

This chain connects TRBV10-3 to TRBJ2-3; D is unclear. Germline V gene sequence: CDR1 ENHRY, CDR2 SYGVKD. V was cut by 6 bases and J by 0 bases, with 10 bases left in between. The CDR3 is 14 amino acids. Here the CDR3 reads CAIRYGTSTDTQYF. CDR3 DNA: TGTGCCATCAGATACGGAACTAGCACAGATACGCAGTATTTT.

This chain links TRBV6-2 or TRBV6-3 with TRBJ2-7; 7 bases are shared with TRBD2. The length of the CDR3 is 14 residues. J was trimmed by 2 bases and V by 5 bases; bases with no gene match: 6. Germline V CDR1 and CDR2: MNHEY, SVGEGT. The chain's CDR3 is CASSRSGFTYEQYF. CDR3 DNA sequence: TGTGCCAGCAGTCGTAGCGGGTTCACCTACGAGCAGTACTTC.

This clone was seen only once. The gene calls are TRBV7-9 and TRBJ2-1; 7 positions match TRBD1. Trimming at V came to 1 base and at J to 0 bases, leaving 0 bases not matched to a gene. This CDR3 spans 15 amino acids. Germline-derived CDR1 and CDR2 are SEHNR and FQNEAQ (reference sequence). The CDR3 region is CASSLDRGSYNEQFF. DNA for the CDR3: TGTGCCAGCAGCTTAGACAGGGGCTCCTACAATGAGCAGTTCTTC. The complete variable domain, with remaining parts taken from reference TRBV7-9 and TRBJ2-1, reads DTGVSQNPRHKITKRGQNVTFRCDPISEHNRLYWYRQTLGQGPEFLTYFQNEAQLEKSRLLSDRFSAERPKGSFSTLEIQRTEQGDSAMYLCASSLDRGSYNEQFFGPGTRLTVL.

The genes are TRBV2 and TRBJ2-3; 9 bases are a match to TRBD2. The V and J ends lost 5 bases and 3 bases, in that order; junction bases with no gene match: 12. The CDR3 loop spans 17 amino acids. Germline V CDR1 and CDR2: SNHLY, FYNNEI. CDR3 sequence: CASSKLISGGLTDTQYF. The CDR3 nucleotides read TGTGCCAGCAGTAAGCTCATTAGCGGGGGCTTAACAGATACGCAGTATTTT.

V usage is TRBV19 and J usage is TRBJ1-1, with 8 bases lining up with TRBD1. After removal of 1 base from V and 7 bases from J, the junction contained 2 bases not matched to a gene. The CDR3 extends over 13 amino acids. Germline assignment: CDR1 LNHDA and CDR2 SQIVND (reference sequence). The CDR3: CASSIAGGNEAFF. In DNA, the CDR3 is TGTGCCAGTAGTATAGCAGGGGGCAATGAAGCTTTCTTT.